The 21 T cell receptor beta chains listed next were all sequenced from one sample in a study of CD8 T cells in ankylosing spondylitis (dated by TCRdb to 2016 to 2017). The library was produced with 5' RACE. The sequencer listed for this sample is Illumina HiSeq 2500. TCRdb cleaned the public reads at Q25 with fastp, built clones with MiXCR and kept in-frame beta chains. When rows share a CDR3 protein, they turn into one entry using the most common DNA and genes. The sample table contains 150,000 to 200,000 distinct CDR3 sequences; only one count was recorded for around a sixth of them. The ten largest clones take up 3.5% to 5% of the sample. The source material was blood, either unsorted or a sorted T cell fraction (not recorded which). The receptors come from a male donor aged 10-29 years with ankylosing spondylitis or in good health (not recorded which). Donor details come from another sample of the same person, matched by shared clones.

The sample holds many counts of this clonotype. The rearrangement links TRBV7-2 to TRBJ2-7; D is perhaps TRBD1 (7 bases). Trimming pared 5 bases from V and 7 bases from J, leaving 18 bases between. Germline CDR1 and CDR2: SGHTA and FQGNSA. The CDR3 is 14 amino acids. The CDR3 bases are TGTGCCAGCAGCGTAGGCGGGACAGCGAGGGAGCAGTACTTC. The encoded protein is CASSVGGTAREQYF.

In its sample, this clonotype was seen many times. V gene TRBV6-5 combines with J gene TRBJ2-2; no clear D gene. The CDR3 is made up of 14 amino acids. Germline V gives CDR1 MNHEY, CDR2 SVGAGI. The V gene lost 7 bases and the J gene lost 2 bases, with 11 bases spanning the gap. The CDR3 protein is CASTRTGNTGELFF. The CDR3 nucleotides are TGTGCCAGCACAAGGACGGGTAACACCGGGGAGCTGTTTTTT.

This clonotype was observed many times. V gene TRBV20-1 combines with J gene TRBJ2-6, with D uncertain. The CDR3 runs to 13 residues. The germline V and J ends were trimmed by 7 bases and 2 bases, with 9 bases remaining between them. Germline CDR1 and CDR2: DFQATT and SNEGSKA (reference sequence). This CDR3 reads CSGLQTGANVLTF. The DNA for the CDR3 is TGCAGTGGCCTACAGACTGGGGCCAACGTCCTGACTTTC.

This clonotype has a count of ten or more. The CDR3 is CATKPPAEGKNEQFF. As DNA, the CDR3 is TGTGCCACCAAACCGCCTGCGGAGGGAAAGAATGAGCAGTTCTTC. This chain uses TRBV6-2 or TRBV6-3 with TRBJ2-1; possibly TRBD2 for D (6 bases). The CDR3 has 15 residues. The germline CDR1 and CDR2 sequences are MNHEY and SVGEGT. Deletions cut 10 bases from V and 7 bases from J, with 23 bases between.

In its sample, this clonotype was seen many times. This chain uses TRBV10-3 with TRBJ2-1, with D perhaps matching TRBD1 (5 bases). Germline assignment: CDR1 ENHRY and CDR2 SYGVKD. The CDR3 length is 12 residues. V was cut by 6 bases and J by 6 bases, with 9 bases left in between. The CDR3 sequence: CAIRGPSNEQFF. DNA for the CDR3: TGTGCCATCAGGGGGCCCTCCAATGAGCAGTTCTTC.

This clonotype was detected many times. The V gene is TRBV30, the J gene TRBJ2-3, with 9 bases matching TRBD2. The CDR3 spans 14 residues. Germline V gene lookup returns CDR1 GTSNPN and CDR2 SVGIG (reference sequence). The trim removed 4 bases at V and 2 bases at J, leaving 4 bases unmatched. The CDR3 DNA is TGTGCCTGGAAGCGGGAGGCCCTCACAGATACGCAGTATTTT. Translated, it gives CAWKREALTDTQYF.

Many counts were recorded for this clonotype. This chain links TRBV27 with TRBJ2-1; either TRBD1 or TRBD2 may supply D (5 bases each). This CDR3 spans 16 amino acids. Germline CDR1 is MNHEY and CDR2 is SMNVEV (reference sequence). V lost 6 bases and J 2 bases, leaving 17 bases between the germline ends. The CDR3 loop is CASSITGTMAYNEQFF. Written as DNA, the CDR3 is TGTGCCAGCAGCATCACCGGGACGATGGCCTACAATGAGCAGTTCTTC.

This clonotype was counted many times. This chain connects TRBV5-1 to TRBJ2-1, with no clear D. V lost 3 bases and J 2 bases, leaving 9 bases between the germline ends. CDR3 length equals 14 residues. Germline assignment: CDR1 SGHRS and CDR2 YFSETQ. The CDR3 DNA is TGCGCCAGCAGCTCGCGTTCCACCTACAATGAGCAGTTCTTC. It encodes CASSSRSTYNEQFF.

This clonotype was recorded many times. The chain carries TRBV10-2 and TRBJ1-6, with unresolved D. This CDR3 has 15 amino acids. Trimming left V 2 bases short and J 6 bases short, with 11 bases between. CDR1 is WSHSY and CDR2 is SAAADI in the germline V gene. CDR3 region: CASSERTEPNSPLHF. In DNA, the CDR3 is TGCGCCAGCAGTGAGAGAACAGAACCTAATTCACCCCTCCACTTT.

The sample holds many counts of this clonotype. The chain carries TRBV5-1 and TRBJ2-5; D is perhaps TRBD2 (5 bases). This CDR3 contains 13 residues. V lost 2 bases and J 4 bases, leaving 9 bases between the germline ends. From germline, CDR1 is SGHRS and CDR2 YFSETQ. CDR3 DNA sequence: TGCGCCAGCAGCTTCGGGGTAGGAGAGACCCAGTACTTC. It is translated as CASSFGVGETQYF.

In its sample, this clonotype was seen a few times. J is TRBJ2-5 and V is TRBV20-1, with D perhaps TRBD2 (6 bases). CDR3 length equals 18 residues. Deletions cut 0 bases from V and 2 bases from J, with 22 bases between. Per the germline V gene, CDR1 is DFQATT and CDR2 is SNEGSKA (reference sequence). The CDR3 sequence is CSARDMVHSGLIQETQYF. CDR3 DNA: TGCAGTGCTAGAGATATGGTCCATAGCGGACTCATTCAAGAGACCCAGTACTTC.

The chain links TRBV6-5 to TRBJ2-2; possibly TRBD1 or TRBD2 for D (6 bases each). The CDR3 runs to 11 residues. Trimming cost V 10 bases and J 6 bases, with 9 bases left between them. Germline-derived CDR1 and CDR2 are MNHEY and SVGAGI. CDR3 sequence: CATEGAGELFF. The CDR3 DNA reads TGTGCCACGGAGGGGGCCGGGGAGCTGTTTTTT.

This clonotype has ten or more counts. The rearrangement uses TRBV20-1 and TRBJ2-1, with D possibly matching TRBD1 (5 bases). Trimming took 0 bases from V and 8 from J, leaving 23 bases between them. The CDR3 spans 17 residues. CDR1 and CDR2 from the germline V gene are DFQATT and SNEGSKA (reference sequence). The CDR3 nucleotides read TGCAGTGCTAGAGATCCCACACTGGCAGGGCTAGGGCATGAGCAGTTCTTC. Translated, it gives CSARDPTLAGLGHEQFF.

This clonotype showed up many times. The CDR3 bases are TGTGCCAGCAGCCTGACGGGGGGCGAACGATCACCCCTCCACTTT. Protein: CASSLTGGERSPLHF. The chain combines TRBV12-3 or TRBV12-4 with TRBJ1-6, with D possibly being TRBD1 (6 bases). The V end lost 6 bases, the J end lost 10 bases, and 19 bases lay between the germline ends. The CDR3 consists of 15 residues.

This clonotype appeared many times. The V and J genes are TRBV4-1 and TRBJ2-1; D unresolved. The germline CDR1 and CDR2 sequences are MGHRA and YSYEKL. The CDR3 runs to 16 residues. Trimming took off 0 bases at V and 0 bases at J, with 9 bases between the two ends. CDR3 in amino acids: CASSQDSGLSYNEQFF. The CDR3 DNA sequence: TGCGCCAGCAGCCAAGATTCGGGCCTCTCCTACAATGAGCAGTTCTTC.

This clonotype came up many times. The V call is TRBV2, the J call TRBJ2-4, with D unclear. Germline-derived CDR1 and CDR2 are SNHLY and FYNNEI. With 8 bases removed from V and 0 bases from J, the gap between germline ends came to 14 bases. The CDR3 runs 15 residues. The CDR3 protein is CASGSPIQAKNIQYF. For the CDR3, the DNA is TGTGCCAGCGGAAGTCCTATCCAAGCCAAAAACATTCAGTACTTC. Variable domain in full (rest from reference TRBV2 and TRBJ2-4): EPEVTQTPSHQVTQMGQEVILRCVPISNHLYFYWYRQILGQKVEFLVSFYNNEISEKSEIFDDQFSVERPDGSNFTLKIRSTKLEDSAMYFCASGSPIQAKNIQYFGAGTRLSVL.

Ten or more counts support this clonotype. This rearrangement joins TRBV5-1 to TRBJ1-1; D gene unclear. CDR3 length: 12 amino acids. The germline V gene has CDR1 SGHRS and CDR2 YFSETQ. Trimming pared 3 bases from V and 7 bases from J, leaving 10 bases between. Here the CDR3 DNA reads TGCGCCAGCAGCTCGGTGGGGTATGAAGCTTTCTTT. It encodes CASSSVGYEAFF.

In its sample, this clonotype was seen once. As DNA, the CDR3 is TGCGCCAGCAGCCCGACTAGCGGGGACTCCTACAATGAGCAGTTCTTC. Protein product: CASSPTSGDSYNEQFF. This chain joins TRBV4-1 and TRBJ2-1; 11 positions match TRBD2. The CDR3 is 16 amino acids. Germline V gene data show CDR1 as MGHRA and CDR2 as YSYEKL. J gave up 0 bases and V 4 bases, and 2 bases lay outside the gene matches.

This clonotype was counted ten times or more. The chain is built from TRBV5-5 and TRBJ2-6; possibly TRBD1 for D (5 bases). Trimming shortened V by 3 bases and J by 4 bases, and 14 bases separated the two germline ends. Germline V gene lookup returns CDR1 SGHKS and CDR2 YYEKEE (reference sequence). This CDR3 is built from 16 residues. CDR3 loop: CASSSFAGSGANVLTF. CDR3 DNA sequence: TGTGCCAGCAGCTCGTTTGCAGGGTCCGGGGCCAACGTCCTGACTTTC.

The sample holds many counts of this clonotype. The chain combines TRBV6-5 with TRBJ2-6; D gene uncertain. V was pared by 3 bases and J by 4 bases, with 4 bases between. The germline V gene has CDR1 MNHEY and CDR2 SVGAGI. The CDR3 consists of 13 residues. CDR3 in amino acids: CASSYTGANVLTF. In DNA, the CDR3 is TGTGCCAGCAGTTATACCGGGGCCAACGTCCTGACTTTC.

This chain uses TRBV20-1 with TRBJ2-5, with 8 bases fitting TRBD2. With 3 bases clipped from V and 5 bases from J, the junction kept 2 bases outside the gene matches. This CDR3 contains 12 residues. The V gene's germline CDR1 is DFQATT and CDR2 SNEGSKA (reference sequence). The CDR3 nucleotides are TGCAGTGCTAGCGGGAGGGAGGAGACCCAGTACTTC. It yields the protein CSASGREETQYF.